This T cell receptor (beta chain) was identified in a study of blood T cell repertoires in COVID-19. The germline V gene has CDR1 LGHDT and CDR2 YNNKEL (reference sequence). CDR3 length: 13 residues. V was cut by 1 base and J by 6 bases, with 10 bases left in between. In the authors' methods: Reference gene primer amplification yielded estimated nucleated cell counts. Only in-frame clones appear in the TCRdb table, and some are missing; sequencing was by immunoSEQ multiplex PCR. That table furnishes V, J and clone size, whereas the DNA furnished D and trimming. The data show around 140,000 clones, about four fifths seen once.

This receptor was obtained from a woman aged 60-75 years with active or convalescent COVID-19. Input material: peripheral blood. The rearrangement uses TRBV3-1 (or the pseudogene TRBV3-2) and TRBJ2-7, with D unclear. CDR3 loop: CASSQARVGEQYF. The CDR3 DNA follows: TGTGCCAGCAGCCAAGCCCGCGTCGGCGAGCAGTACTTC.